What follows are 32 T cell receptor beta chains derived from one specimen sequenced in a study of T cell responses to AZD1222 COVID-19 vaccine. Sequencing was performed with immunoSEQ multiplex PCR; in TCRdb, only in-frame clones are kept and a portion is missing. The table has roughly 100,000 clones, roughly 90% seen once. Here the sequenced sample was peripheral blood, taken on day 0 of AZD1222 vaccination. The receptors originated from an adult in good health.

The V gene is TRBV5-1, the J gene TRBJ2-2; either TRBD1 or TRBD2 may supply D (6 bases each). Trimming took 0 bases from V and 5 from J, leaving 17 bases between them. The CDR3 runs to 17 residues. Germline V gene data show CDR1 as SGHRS and CDR2 as YFSETQ. In DNA form, the CDR3 reads TGCGCCAGCAGCTTGGAGGCCGGGGGCGCCGGGACCGGGGAGCTGTTTTTT. Translation gives CASSLEAGGAGTGELFF.

The rearrangement links TRBV28 to TRBJ1-2; 7 nucleotides align to TRBD1. The CDR3 covers 13 residues. Trimming took 8 bases from V and 0 from J; bases not matched to a gene: 3. Germline V gene data show CDR1 as MDHEN and CDR2 as SYDVKM. The CDR3 coding sequence is TGTGCCAGCGGGACAGTCCCTAACTATGGCTACACCTTC. Amino acids: CASGTVPNYGYTF.

This clone showed up just once. The V call is TRBV6-5, the J call TRBJ1-5; 7 nucleotides align to TRBD1. CDR3 length equals 15 residues. The germline V gene encodes CDR1 MNHEY and CDR2 SVGAGI. Trimming at V came to 7 bases and at J to 6 bases, leaving 12 bases not matched to a gene. CDR3 loop: CASTPTGVSAQPQHF. In nucleotides, the CDR3 is TGTGCCAGCACCCCAACAGGGGTGAGTGCTCAGCCCCAGCATTTT.

This chain joins TRBV27 and TRBJ2-2; no definite D call. V lost 0 bases to trimming and J lost 5 bases, with 10 bases between them. Per the germline V gene, CDR1 is MNHEY and CDR2 is SMNVEV (reference sequence). The CDR3 runs 15 residues. Here the CDR3 reads CASSLSFGSTGELFF. The CDR3 nucleotides are TGTGCCAGCAGTTTATCCTTCGGGTCTACCGGGGAGCTGTTTTTT.

The J gene is TRBJ2-7, the V gene TRBV21-1; the table's D call of TRBD2 was not tested on the DNA. TRBV21-1 represents a pseudogene. The length of the CDR3 is 17 residues. CDR3 DNA sequence: TGTGCCAGCACTTCACTCAAAGGACTAGCTCTAACCTACGAGCAGTACTTC. Encoded protein: CASTSLKGLALTYEQYF.

This clone was seen a few times. The chain recombines TRBV7-7 with TRBJ2-3; 11 nucleotides agree with TRBD2. J was trimmed by 4 bases and V by 5 bases; bases with no gene match: 5. Germline V lookup: CDR1 SSHAT, CDR2 FNYEAQ (reference sequence). The CDR3 has 15 amino acids. The CDR3 reads CASSPGTSGADTQYF. The CDR3 DNA sequence: TGTGCCAGCAGCCCCGGGACTAGCGGAGCAGATACGCAGTATTTT.

This chain uses TRBV7-3 with TRBJ2-2, with D possibly matching TRBD2 (6 bases). Germline lookup yields CDR1 SGHTA and CDR2 FQGTGA. The CDR3 totals 17 residues. V shed 4 bases and J shed 0 bases, with 15 bases lying between them. The CDR3: CASSSPPGGSNTGELFF. The CDR3 DNA follows: TGTGCCAGCAGCTCCCCCCCCGGGGGATCGAACACCGGGGAGCTGTTTTTT.

The CDR3 loop reads CASSQDDPTDTQYF. The CDR3, as DNA: TGCGCCAGCAGCCAAGATGATCCCACAGATACGCAGTATTTT. The V call is TRBV4-3, the J call TRBJ2-3; D unclear. Trimming removed 0 bases from V and 2 bases from J, with 6 bases in between. This CDR3 contains 14 residues. CDR1 and CDR2 from the germline V gene are LGHNA and YSLEER.

The V gene is TRBV19, the J gene TRBJ2-3; 7 nucleotides line up with TRBD1. With 4 bases clipped from V and 1 base from J, the junction kept 2 bases outside the gene matches. The CDR3 totals 14 residues. Germline values: CDR1 LNHDA, CDR2 SQIVND (reference sequence). CDR3 residues: CASSRQGGTDTQYF. DNA of the CDR3: TGTGCCAGTAGTAGACAGGGCGGCACAGATACGCAGTATTTT. Filled out from reference TRBV19 and TRBJ2-3, the complete variable domain reads DGGITQSPKYLFRKEGQNVTLSCEQNLNHDAMYWYRQDPGQGLRLIYYSQIVNDFQKGDIAEGYSVSREKKESFPLTVTSAQKNPTAFYLCASSRQGGTDTQYFGPGTRLTVL.

The V gene is TRBV4-3, the J gene TRBJ1-3; D gene ambiguous. CDR3 length equals 14 residues. From germline, CDR1 is LGHNA and CDR2 YSLEER. Trimming took off 5 bases at V and 0 bases at J, with 8 bases between the two ends. The CDR3 loop reads CASSENYSGNTIYF. The CDR3 DNA reads TGCGCCAGCAGCGAAAATTACTCTGGAAACACCATATATTTT.

The chain carries TRBV7-6 and TRBJ1-2; D is perhaps TRBD1 (6 bases). Germline lookup yields CDR1 SGHVS and CDR2 FNYEAQ. The length of the CDR3 is 15 residues. V lost 1 base, J lost 2 bases, and 11 bases lay in between. The CDR3: CASSLGPDSNYGYTF. In DNA form, the CDR3 reads TGTGCCAGCAGCTTAGGTCCGGACAGCAACTATGGCTACACCTTC.

In its sample, this clone was seen once. The sample carries other DNA sequences with the same CDR3. The chain links TRBV18 to TRBJ1-1, with TRBD1 as a possible D gene (6 bases). This CDR3 comprises 15 residues. Germline V gene lookup returns CDR1 KGHSH and CDR2 LQKENI. The V end lost 0 bases, the J end lost 1 base, and 9 bases lay between the germline ends. Written as DNA, the CDR3 is TGTGCCAGCTCACCACCAACAGGGTCGAACACTGAAGCTTTCTTT. Its protein is CASSPPTGSNTEAFF.

This clone was picked up a small number of times. The V call is TRBV29-1, the J call TRBJ1-2, with 8 nucleotides matching TRBD1. Losses at the gene ends were 0 bases for V and 8 bases for J; bases not matched to a gene: 11. Germline CDR1 is SQVTM and CDR2 is ANQGSEA. This CDR3 has 15 amino acids. The CDR3 here is CSVEESAGTGRGYTF. As DNA, the CDR3 is TGCAGCGTTGAAGAATCAGCAGGGACAGGAAGGGGCTACACCTTC.

This chain connects TRBV5-4 to TRBJ2-7, with no clear D. Trimming shortened V by 7 bases and J by 3 bases, and 23 bases separated the two germline ends. Per the germline V gene, CDR1 is SGHNT and CDR2 is YYREEE (reference sequence). The CDR3 is 16 amino acids. In nucleotides, the CDR3 is TGTGCCAGCTCTCAGGCGAGGAGCACCAGCAGCTACGAGCAGTACTTC. This translates into CASSQARSTSSYEQYF. The complete variable domain, with remaining parts taken from reference TRBV5-4 and TRBJ2-7, reads ETGVTQSPTHLIKTRGQQVTLRCSSQSGHNTVSWYQQALGQGPQFIFQYYREEENGRGNFPPRFSGLQFPNYSSELNVNALELDDSALYLCASSQARSTSSYEQYFGPGTRLTVT.

V gene TRBV12-5 combines with J gene TRBJ1-5; the match to TRBD1 covers 8 bases. V gave up 7 bases and J gave up 4 bases; unmatched junction bases: 9. In germline, CDR1 is LGHNT, CDR2 FRNRAP. The CDR3 length is 15 residues. CDR3 sequence reads: CASALPGGTNQPQHF. CDR3 nucleotides: TGTGCTAGTGCCCTACCAGGGGGCACAAATCAGCCCCAGCATTTT.

The chain combines TRBV5-1 with TRBJ1-5; D remains unclear. Germline CDR1 is SGHRS and CDR2 is YFSETQ. The CDR3 length is 13 residues. Trimming removed 2 bases from V and 4 bases from J, with 7 bases in between. The CDR3 region has the DNA TGCGCCAGCAGCTTAAACAGAAATCAGCCCCAGCATTTT. Its translation: CASSLNRNQPQHF. Filled out from reference TRBV5-1 and TRBJ1-5, the complete variable domain reads KAGVTQTPRYLIKTRGQQVTLSCSPISGHRSVSWYQQTPGQGLQFLFEYFSETQRNKGNFPGRFSGRQFSNSRSEMNVSTLELGDSALYLCASSLNRNQPQHFGDGTRLSIL.

The chain joins TRBV4-1 to TRBJ2-1, with 8 nucleotides matching TRBD1. J lost 8 bases, V lost 3 bases, and 9 bases had no gene match. This CDR3 is built from 15 residues. CDR1 is MGHRA and CDR2 is YSYEKL in the germline V gene. CDR3 sequence: CASSHLDRVDYEQFF. The CDR3 DNA follows: TGCGCCAGCAGCCATCTGGACAGGGTAGACTATGAGCAGTTCTTC.

The chain is built from TRBV27 and TRBJ2-3, with D possibly TRBD2 on 6 matching bases. The V end was cut by 7 bases, the J end by 1 base, with 15 bases between. Germline values: CDR1 MNHEY, CDR2 SMNVEV (reference sequence). This CDR3 spans 15 amino acids. The CDR3 here is CASTYLGGRTDTQYF. CDR3 in DNA: TGTGCCAGCACCTATCTGGGGGGACGCACAGATACGCAGTATTTT.

The chain has TRBV5-1 and TRBJ1-2; the D is unclear. V was shortened by 5 bases and J by 1 base, with 15 bases between the two germline ends. Per the germline V gene, CDR1 is SGHRS and CDR2 is YFSETQ. The CDR3 loop spans 15 amino acids. CDR3: CASRGRQDLNYGYTF. Written as DNA, the CDR3 is TGCGCCAGCAGGGGTCGTCAGGACCTTAACTATGGCTACACCTTC.

This chain links TRBV24-1 with TRBJ2-7, with unresolved D. Deletions cut 3 bases from V and 6 bases from J, with 5 bases between. The CDR3 covers 11 residues. Germline V gene lookup returns CDR1 KGHDR and CDR2 SFDVKD. In DNA, the CDR3 is TGTGCCACCAGTGATCACGTCGAGCAGTACTTC. It specifies CATSDHVEQYF.

The sample holds one count of this clone. The gene calls are TRBV5-4 and TRBJ2-7, with 8 bases lining up with TRBD2. J was trimmed by 0 bases and V by 2 bases; bases with no gene match: 7. The germline CDR1 and CDR2 sequences are SGHNT and YYREEE (reference sequence). The CDR3 runs 16 residues. The DNA for the CDR3 is TGTGCCAGCAGCTTATCCTGGCGGGGGGACTCCTACGAGCAGTACTTC. Translating it yields CASSLSWRGDSYEQYF. The full variable domain, its missing parts supplied by reference TRBV5-4 and TRBJ2-7, is ETGVTQSPTHLIKTRGQQVTLRCSSQSGHNTVSWYQQALGQGPQFIFQYYREEENGRGNFPPRFSGLQFPNYSSELNVNALELDDSALYLCASSLSWRGDSYEQYFGPGTRLTVT.

The CDR3 DNA follows: TGTGCCAGCAGCTTACAACAGGGGTATGGCTACACCTTC. Its protein product is CASSLQQGYGYTF. The chain uses TRBV7-3 and TRBJ1-2; 7 bases align to TRBD1. There are 13 residues in the CDR3. CDR1 and CDR2 (germline): SGHTA, FQGTGA. After removal of 2 bases from V and 5 bases from J, the junction contained 2 bases not matched to a gene.

DNA for the CDR3: TGTGCCAGCGGAGGGACCGATGACGAGCAGTACTTC. Protein: CASGGTDDEQYF. The chain recombines TRBV28 with TRBJ2-7; TRBD2 is a possible D gene (6 bases). Per the germline V gene, CDR1 is MDHEN and CDR2 is SYDVKM. This CDR3 is built from 12 residues. The V and J ends lost 8 bases and 5 bases respectively, with 13 bases between them.

This clone was picked up a small number of times. V usage is TRBV19 and J usage is TRBJ1-4; D may be TRBD1 (6 bases). Trimming took 7 bases from V and 6 from J, leaving 24 bases between them. The CDR3 loop spans 17 amino acids. Germline V gives CDR1 LNHDA, CDR2 SQIVND (reference sequence). CDR3 protein: CASTKGGPGSPDEKLFF. The CDR3 coding sequence is TGTGCCAGTACCAAAGGGGGGCCAGGCTCCCCCGATGAAAAACTGTTTTTT.

In its sample, this clone was seen once. This chain uses TRBV19 with TRBJ2-5, with D perhaps TRBD2 (6 bases). The CDR3 is made up of 14 amino acids. With 1 base removed from V and 5 bases from J, the gap between germline ends came to 11 bases. Germline loops: CDR1 LNHDA, CDR2 SQIVND (reference sequence). The CDR3 DNA reads TGTGCCAGTAGTATAGGTCGGGGGTGGGAGACCCAGTACTTC. Translating gives CASSIGRGWETQYF.

The genes are TRBV3-1 (or the pseudogene TRBV3-2) and TRBJ2-5, with TRBD2 as a possible D gene (7 bases). This CDR3 has 15 amino acids. The V gene lost 1 base and the J gene lost 4 bases, with 13 bases spanning the gap. CDR1 is LGHDT and CDR2 is YNNKEL in the germline V gene (reference sequence). The CDR3 here is CASSQAGEGGETQYF. The CDR3 DNA sequence: TGTGCCAGCAGCCAAGCAGGGGAGGGGGGAGAGACCCAGTACTTC.

The chain joins TRBV30 to TRBJ1-5, with D uncertain. The CDR3 sequence is 15 residues long. Deletions cut 2 bases from V and 1 base from J, with 12 bases between. The V gene's germline CDR1 is GTSNPN and CDR2 SVGIG (reference sequence). CDR3 DNA sequence: TGTGCCTGGAGTACCTCAGGCATCAGCAATCAGCCCCAGCATTTT. Translation gives CAWSTSGISNQPQHF.

The chain combines TRBV5-1 with TRBJ2-3; TRBD2 is a possible D gene (5 bases). Germline V lookup: CDR1 SGHRS, CDR2 YFSETQ. The CDR3 has 15 residues. Trimming took 2 bases from V and 5 from J, leaving 15 bases between them. CDR3 protein: CASSLGLAGIDTQYF. CDR3 coding DNA: TGCGCCAGCAGCTTAGGGCTAGCTGGTATAGATACGCAGTATTTT.

This rearrangement joins TRBV6-2 or TRBV6-3 to TRBJ2-3, with D possibly matching TRBD2 (5 bases). Looked up from germline, CDR1 is MNHEY and CDR2 is SVGEGT. The V end lost 1 base, the J end lost 4 bases, and 12 bases lay between the germline ends. The CDR3 contains 15 residues. The CDR3 nucleotides read TGTGCCAGCAGTTACTTAGGAGGCCCCGCAGATACGCAGTATTTT. Amino acids: CASSYLGGPADTQYF.

The chain recombines TRBV23-1 with TRBJ1-6, with D possibly TRBD1 on 6 matching bases. TRBV23-1 is designated an ORF whose function remains uncertain. CDR3 size: 16 residues. Trimming took 8 bases from V and 4 from J, leaving 18 bases between them. CDR3 amino acids: CASPAPGHIYNSPLHF. CDR3 in DNA: TGCGCCAGCCCCGCTCCGGGACACATTTATAATTCACCCCTCCACTTT.

The rearrangement uses TRBV6-5 and TRBJ2-1; no clear D gene. This CDR3 is 12 amino acids long. The V end was cut by 6 bases, the J end by 4 bases, with 7 bases between. From germline, CDR1 is MNHEY and CDR2 SVGAGI. The CDR3 DNA is TGTGCCAGCAGGGTTTATTACAATGAGCAGTTCTTC. Its translation is CASRVYYNEQFF.

This clone is a singleton in its sample. The chain joins TRBV6-5 to TRBJ1-2; no definite D call. The CDR3 sequence is 12 residues long. Per the germline V gene, CDR1 is MNHEY and CDR2 is SVGAGI. V lost 6 bases and J 2 bases, leaving 7 bases between the germline ends. The CDR3 loop reads CASRNPNYGYTF. The CDR3 coding sequence is TGTGCCAGCAGAAACCCCAACTATGGCTACACCTTC.